One sample yielded the 9 T cell receptor beta chains listed below, sequenced in a study of T cells after yellow fever vaccination. TCRdb analysed the 5' RACE reads with MiXCR anew, one entry per CDR3 protein. The table has roughly 150,000 distinct CDR3 sequences, 5.5% to 7.5% seen once. This specimen was CD4+ T cells sorted from PBMCs, taken 5 to 6 days after the first yellow fever vaccination. The receptor source for this set is a man aged 18 to 29 who received the YFV17D yellow fever vaccine.

Details on this clonotype: A single base separates this from a much larger clone, so it may be a read error. This rearrangement joins TRBV20-1 to TRBJ2-5; TRBD2 is a possible D gene (5 bases). The CDR3 consists of 15 residues. Germline-derived CDR1 and CDR2 are DFQATT and SNEGSKA (reference sequence). V lost 6 bases and J 4 bases, leaving 21 bases between the germline ends. DNA for the CDR3: TGCAGTGCCACCCTAGCTGTGGGAACTCTAGAGACCCAGTACTTC. This codes for CSATLAVGTLETQYF.

This clonotype was recorded at least ten times. The chain joins TRBV19 to TRBJ2-3; D is possibly TRBD2 (6 bases). Between the trimmed V and J ends, which lost 4 bases and 0 bases, there was a span of 11 bases. The CDR3 is 15 residues long. Germline V gives CDR1 LNHDA, CDR2 SQIVND (reference sequence). The CDR3, as DNA: TGTGCCAGTAGTAAGTATAGCGGAAGCACAGATACGCAGTATTTT. Amino acid sequence: CASSKYSGSTDTQYF.

This clonotype was observed a few times. The chain has TRBV18 and TRBJ2-2, with D perhaps assigned TRBD1 or TRBD2 (5 bases each). Germline-derived CDR1 and CDR2 are KGHSH and LQKENI. The CDR3 runs 15 residues. Trimming pared 3 bases from V and 0 bases from J, leaving 8 bases between. CDR3 DNA sequence: TGTGCCAGCTCACCTATGGGACCGAACACCGGGGAGCTGTTTTTT. It codes for CASSPMGPNTGELFF.

This clonotype was counted many times. This CDR3 is CASGDYNTGELFF. CDR3 DNA sequence: TGCGCCAGCGGGGACTATAACACCGGGGAGCTGTTTTTT. The rearrangement links TRBV4-3 to TRBJ2-2; 7 bases agree with TRBD2. Germline CDR1 reads LGHNA; CDR2 reads YSLEER. The ends lost 8 bases at V and 2 bases at J; junction bases unmatched: 2. This CDR3 spans 13 amino acids.

This clonotype was counted many times. The V gene is TRBV7-2, the J gene TRBJ1-5; D is uncertain. Germline loops: CDR1 SGHTA, CDR2 FQGNSA. The CDR3 consists of 15 residues. The V gene lost 0 bases and the J gene lost 6 bases, with 12 bases spanning the gap. CDR3 loop: CASSLAFQPGQPQHF. The CDR3 bases are TGTGCCAGCAGCTTAGCTTTCCAGCCGGGTCAGCCCCAGCATTTT.

This clonotype was picked up a small number of times. The chain links TRBV12-3 or TRBV12-4 to TRBJ1-2; no clear D gene. CDR3 length: 14 residues. V was clipped by 2 bases and J by 2 bases, with 9 bases between them. In DNA, the CDR3 is TGTGCCAGCAGTTTAAGTGGCGGAAACTATGGCTACACCTTC. This gives the protein CASSLSGGNYGYTF.

The chain couples TRBV24-1 to TRBJ2-2, with no clear D. Trimming shortened V by 4 bases and J by 7 bases, and 12 bases separated the two germline ends. The CDR3 has 14 amino acids. In germline, CDR1 is KGHDR, CDR2 SFDVKD. In DNA, the CDR3 is TGTGCCACCAGTGACACTGGTTATAACGGGGAGCTGTTTTTT. Protein: CATSDTGYNGELFF.

This clonotype was seen many times. The V gene is TRBV9, the J gene TRBJ2-3; the D is unclear. V shed 0 bases and J shed 5 bases, with 13 bases lying between them. In germline, CDR1 is SGDLS, CDR2 YYNGEE. The CDR3 spans 15 residues. CDR3: CASSVGGRSVDTQYF. The CDR3 nucleotides are TGTGCCAGCAGCGTAGGCGGAAGAAGCGTAGATACGCAGTATTTT.

This clonotype was detected many times. This rearrangement joins TRBV7-2 to TRBJ2-7; tentatively, D is TRBD2 (5 bases). This CDR3 is built from 13 residues. The V end was cut by 4 bases, the J end by 1 base, with 8 bases between. The V gene's germline CDR1 is SGHTA and CDR2 FQGNSA. CDR3 nucleotides: TGTGCCAGCAGCTCTGGACTGTCCTACGAGCAGTACGTC. Protein product: CASSSGLSYEQYV.